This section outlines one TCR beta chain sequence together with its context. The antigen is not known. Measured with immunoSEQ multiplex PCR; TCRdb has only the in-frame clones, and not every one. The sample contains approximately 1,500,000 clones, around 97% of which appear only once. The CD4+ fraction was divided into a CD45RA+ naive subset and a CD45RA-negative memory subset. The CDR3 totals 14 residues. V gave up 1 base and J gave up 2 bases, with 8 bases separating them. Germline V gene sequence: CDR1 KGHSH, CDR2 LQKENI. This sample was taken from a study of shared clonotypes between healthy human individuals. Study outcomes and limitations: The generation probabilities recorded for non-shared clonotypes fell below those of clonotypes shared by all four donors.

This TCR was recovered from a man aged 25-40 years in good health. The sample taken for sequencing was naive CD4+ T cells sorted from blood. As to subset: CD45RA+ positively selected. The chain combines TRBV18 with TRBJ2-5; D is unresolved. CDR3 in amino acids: CASSPQRAQETQYF. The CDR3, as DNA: TGTGCCAGCTCACCACAAAGGGCACAAGAGACCCAGTACTTC. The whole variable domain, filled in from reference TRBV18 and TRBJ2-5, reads NAGVMQNPRHLVRRRGQEARLRCSPMKGHSHVYWYRQLPEEGLKFMVYLQKENIIDESGMPKERFSAEFPKEGPSILRIQQVVRGDSAAYFCASSPQRAQETQYFGPGTRLLVL.